Listed below are T cell receptor beta chains from one sample, sequenced in a study of blood T cell repertoires in COVID-19. The protocol was immunoSEQ multiplex PCR, while the TCRdb copy is restricted to in-frame clones and leaves out a portion. Counted here are roughly 110,000 clones, 60% to 80% occurring once; the ten biggest clones make up roughly 0.86%. Sequencing was performed on peripheral blood. All receptors derive from a human donor with acute or convalescent COVID-19. The donor label of this sample is uncertain. CDR3s include the opening cysteine and the closing phenylalanine or tryptophan. D genes are given only for firm matches. Not every row has a clone size; where given, it reads once, few, many or a size class.

TRBV5-4	TRBD2	TRBJ2-3	.	CASSPAGGTDTQYF	TGTGCCAGCAGCCCGGCGGGGGGCACAGATACGCAGTATTTT
TRBV18	.	TRBJ1-5	few	CASSPRSIPASNQPQHF	TGTGCCAGCTCACCAAGGAGTATTCCGGCTAGCAATCAGCCCCAGCATTTT
TRBV5-1	.	TRBJ1-1	.	CASRSLASGTEAFF	TGCGCCAGCAGAAGTTTGGCGAGCGGCACTGAAGCTTTCTTT
TRBV4-2	TRBD1	TRBJ1-1	once	CASSSTYRGLWDTEAFF	TGTGCCAGCAGCTCAACCTACAGGGGGCTGTGGGACACTGAAGCTTTCTTT
TRBV7-6	.	TRBJ2-1	.	CASSLGGISYNEQFF	TGTGCCAGCAGCTTAGGAGGGATCTCCTACAATGAGCAGTTCTTC
TRBV6-5	.	TRBJ1-2	.	CASSEGAGGYTF	TGTGCCAGCAGCGAGGGAGCGGGGGGCTACACCTTC
TRBV5-8	TRBD1	TRBJ1-2	.	CASSLLPPGQGFGYTF	TGTGCCAGCAGCCTATTACCACCGGGACAGGGCTTTGGCTACACCTTC
TRBV5-1	.	TRBJ1-2	.	CASSLVSGNYGYTF	TGCGCCAGCAGCTTGGTTTCCGGGAACTATGGCTACACCTTC
TRBV4-2	.	TRBJ1-5	.	CASSQDYIYNQPQHF	TGTGCCAGCAGCCAAGATTACATTTACAATCAGCCCCAGCATTTT
TRBV4-2	.	TRBJ2-7	.	CASSQDRGYSYEQYF	TGTGCCAGCAGCCAAGATCGGGGGTACTCCTACGAGCAGTACTTC
TRBV18	TRBD1	TRBJ1-1	few	CASSQTGGALNTEAFF	TGTGCCAGCTCGCAGACAGGGGGGGCGTTGAACACTGAAGCTTTCTTT
TRBV5-6	TRBD2	TRBJ2-1	.	CASSGQAGGDNEQFF	TGTGCCAGCAGCGGGCAGGCGGGGGGAGACAATGAGCAGTTCTTC
TRBV4-1	TRBD2	TRBJ2-1	few	CASSQGEGNEQFF	TGCGCCAGCAGCCAAGGGGAGGGGAATGAGCAGTTCTTC
TRBV5-1	TRBD2	TRBJ2-1	.	CASSFGEGRVQFF	TGCGCCAGCAGCTTTGGGGAGGGGAGGGTGCAGTTCTTC
TRBV5-6	TRBD1	TRBJ1-1	.	CASADRVDTEAFF	TGTGCCAGCGCGGACAGGGTAGATACTGAAGCTTTCTTT
TRBV5-1	TRBD1	TRBJ2-5	.	CASSPAGTGGETQYF	TGCGCCAGCAGCCCGGCCGGGACAGGGGGTGAGACCCAGTACTTC
TRBV24-1	.	TRBJ1-1	.	CATSDGEYNTEAFF	TGTGCCACCAGTGATGGTGAGTACAACACTGAAGCTTTCTTT
TRBV6-5	.	TRBJ1-1	.	CASKDNMNTEAFF	TGTGCCAGCAAAGACAATATGAACACTGAAGCTTTCTTT
TRBV27	.	TRBJ1-5	.	CASSLLGGNQPQHF	TGTGCCAGCAGTTTATTAGGGGGCAATCAGCCCCAGCATTTT
TRBV2	TRBD2	TRBJ2-3	once	CASSVSFRGGTDTQYF	TGTGCCAGCAGTGTCTCTTTTCGGGGGGGCACAGATACGCAGTATTTT
TRBV10-3	TRBD2	TRBJ2-3	.	CAISESGTSGGTDTQYF	TGTGCCATCAGTGAGTCGGGGACTAGCGGGGGCACAGATACGCAGTATTTT
TRBV7-8	.	TRBJ2-1	once	CASSPSGGGKNEQFF	TGTGCCAGCAGCCCATCTGGGGGGGGCAAAAATGAGCAGTTCTTC
TRBV5-8	.	TRBJ2-1	few	CASSSQLRGQFF	TGTGCCAGCAGCAGCCAGCTTCGAGGGCAGTTCTTC
TRBV10-3	TRBD1	TRBJ1-1	.	CAISDQGQTNTEAFF	TGTGCCATCAGTGACCAGGGACAGACGAACACTGAAGCTTTCTTT
TRBV28	.	TRBJ1-4	.	CASSWIWQAEKLFF	TGTGCCAGCAGTTGGATCTGGCAGGCGGAAAAACTGTTTTTT
TRBV6-2/TRBV6-3	.	TRBJ1-5	.	CASSYFRGANNQPQHF	TGTGCCAGCAGTTACTTCCGGGGGGCGAACAATCAGCCCCAGCATTTT
TRBV4-1	.	TRBJ2-3	few	CASSQVNLVATDTQYF	TGCGCCAGCAGCCAAGTCAACCTAGTCGCGACAGATACGCAGTATTTT
TRBV15	.	TRBJ1-1	.	CATSSVIETDTEAFF	TGTGCCACCAGCAGTGTAATAGAGACAGACACTGAAGCTTTCTTT
TRBV5-6	.	TRBJ2-5	many	CASSSSWSETQYF	TGTGCCAGCAGCTCTAGTTGGTCGGAGACCCAGTACTTC
TRBV7-8	TRBD1	TRBJ2-5	few	CASSRGRTGESETQYF	TGTGCCAGCAGCCGAGGCCGGACAGGGGAGTCAGAGACCCAGTACTTC
TRBV3-1/TRBV3-2	TRBD1	TRBJ1-3	.	CASSQDRGSGNTIYF	TGTGCCAGCAGCCAAGACAGGGGGAGTGGAAACACCATATATTTT
TRBV2	TRBD2	TRBJ2-3	.	CASTLVAGHTYF	TGTGCCAGCACCCTCGTAGCGGGGCACACGTATTTT
TRBV10-1	.	TRBJ2-2	few	CASSLAGLENTGELFF	TGCGCCAGCAGCCTGGCCGGCCTAGAAAACACCGGGGAGCTGTTTTTT
TRBV7-6	TRBD1	TRBJ1-6	few	CASSLGTEASPLHF	TGTGCCAGCAGCCTCGGGACAGAAGCCTCACCCCTCCACTTT
TRBV18	.	TRBJ1-1	.	CASSPGHPNTEAFF	TGTGCCAGCTCACCAGGACACCCGAACACTGAAGCTTTCTTT
TRBV19	.	TRBJ1-3	once	CASSTAQLSGNTIYF	TGTGCCAGTAGTACCGCCCAACTCTCTGGAAACACCATATATTTT
TRBV7-9	TRBD2	TRBJ2-1	.	CASRGTSGNEQFF	TGTGCCAGCAGGGGGACTAGCGGCAATGAGCAGTTCTTC
TRBV7-3	.	TRBJ2-6	.	CASSPNSGANVLTF	TGTGCCAGCAGCCCCAACTCTGGGGCCAACGTCCTGACTTTC
TRBV2	TRBD2	TRBJ2-3	.	CASSERGPLADTQYF	TGTGCCAGCAGCGAGCGGGGACCCCTCGCAGATACGCAGTATTTT
TRBV29-1	.	TRBJ1-1	.	CSVEQGPEAFF	TGCAGCGTTGAACAGGGCCCTGAAGCTTTCTTT
TRBV4-1	TRBD1	TRBJ1-4	.	CASSQDETGGEKLFF	TGCGCCAGCAGCCAAGATGAGACAGGGGGGGAAAAACTGTTTTTT
TRBV27	.	TRBJ1-6	.	CASSRLLTGQDNSPLHF	TGTGCCAGCAGTCGACTACTGACAGGCCAGGATAATTCACCCCTCCACTTT
TRBV30	.	TRBJ2-2	.	CAWSVSGNTGELFF	TGTGCCTGGAGTGTATCCGGGAACACCGGGGAGCTGTTTTTT
TRBV30	TRBD2	TRBJ2-1	.	CAWSAKRGAYNEQFF	TGTGCCTGGAGTGCCAAGCGGGGGGCCTACAATGAGCAGTTCTTC
TRBV6-6	.	TRBJ1-6	few	CASRIDSSYNSPLHF	TGTGCCAGCAGGATAGACAGCTCCTATAATTCACCCCTCCACTTT
TRBV2	.	TRBJ1-1	many	CASSVEALNTEAFF	TGTGCCAGCAGTGTTGAGGCATTGAACACTGAAGCTTTCTTT
TRBV5-6	.	TRBJ2-7	.	CASSRVVTEQYF	TGTGCCAGCAGTAGAGTCGTAACCGAGCAGTACTTC
TRBV11-2	TRBD1	TRBJ1-5	.	CASSLGTGWHQPQHF	TGTGCCAGCAGCTTGGGGACAGGGTGGCATCAGCCCCAGCATTTT
TRBV11-3	TRBD2	TRBJ2-2	.	CASSLWGGPNTGELFF	TGTGCCAGCAGCTTATGGGGGGGTCCGAACACCGGGGAGCTGTTTTTT
TRBV28	.	TRBJ1-5	.	CASSYNLNQPQHF	TGTGCCAGCAGCTATAACCTAAATCAGCCCCAGCATTTT